This is a list of T cell receptor beta chains from one sample in a study of tumor-infiltrating lymphocytes in glioblastoma multiforme. TCRdb re-called the multiplex PCR reads through MiXCR, storing one row per CDR3 protein. The top ten clones hold more than 25% of a sample with 10,000 to 15,000 distinct CDR3 sequences, almost 65% of them seen once. Sample: brain tumor tissue. Receptors originate from a male donor with glioblastoma. The CDR3 runs from the conserved cysteine through the conserved F or W. D genes are given only for firm matches. Size values are once, few and many counts, or a class for expanded clones, and some rows have none.

NA TRBJ2-5 TRBV11-2 TRBD2 CASSLSGRPRETQYF TGTGCCAGCAGCCTTAGCGGGAGACCTCGAGAGACCCAGTACTTC
NA TRBJ1-6 TRBV20-1 NA CSAANYLGGSPLHF TGCAGTGCTGCAAATTATCTGGGGGGATCACCCCTCCACTTT
NA TRBJ1-2 TRBV29-1 NA CSVDLKDDYGYFF TGCAGCGTTGATCTTAAGGACGACTATGGCTACTTCTTC
NA TRBJ1-5 TRBV6-1 TRBD1 CASSEQMGQFTYSNQPQHF TGTGCCAGCAGTGAACAGATGGGACAGTTCACTTATAGCAATCAGCCCCAGCATTTT
many TRBJ2-7 TRBV4-3 TRBD2 CASSLGTSGSYEQYF TGCGCCAGCAGCCTCGGGACTAGCGGGAGTTACGAGCAGTACTTC
NA TRBJ1-2 TRBV6-2/TRBV6-3 NA CASREPDGRMNRGYIF TGTGCCAGCAGGGAGCCGGACGGTCGGATGAATCGTGGTTACATCTTC
NA TRBJ2-3 TRBV29-1 TRBD1 CSVVGTGEGTDTQYF TGCAGCGTTGTTGGGACAGGGGAAGGCACAGATACGCAGTATTTC
NA TRBJ1-1 TRBV11-2 NA CASSFRGGVTEAFF TGTGCCAGCAGCTTTAGGGGAGGGGTCACTGAAGCTTTCTTT
medium-sized TRBJ1-5 TRBV6-1 NA CASSLEKGRTYNQPQHF TGTGCCAGCAGCCTTGAAAAAGGGCGGACCTACAATCAGCCCCAGCATTTT
medium-sized TRBJ2-7 TRBV28 NA CASAHSLAAGRLRTYEQYF TGTGCCAGCGCACACTCGTTGGCAGCGGGCCGCCTTCGTACCTACGAGCAGTACTTC
NA TRBJ2-1 TRBV6-2/TRBV6-3 TRBD2 CASSYSTTSGRAFEQLF TGTGCCAGCAGTTACTCCACGACTAGCGGGAGGGCCTTTGAGCAGCTCTTC
once TRBJ1-1 TRBV9 NA CASSRGDIGAGTEAFF TGTGCCAGCAGTAGGGGTGATATAGGGGCTGGTACTGAAGCTTTCTTT
few TRBJ2-1 TRBV20-1 TRBD2 CSARKLTTSGIKNEQFF TGCAGTGCTAGAAAACTAACGACTAGCGGGATAAAGAATGAGCAGTTCTTC
NA TRBJ2-3 TRBV6-2/TRBV6-3 NA CASSYESPPDTQYF TGTGCCAGCAGTTACGAGTCGCCTCCAGATACGCAGTATTTT
NA TRBJ1-5 TRBV6-1 NA CASTNTINQAQHF TGTGCCAGCACCAATACAATAAATCAGGCCCAGCATTTT
few TRBJ1-2 TRBV4-1 TRBD1 CAGSQDRYRGNYVYTF TGCGCCGGCAGCCAAGATCGATACAGGGGAAACTATGTCTACACCTTT
NA TRBJ2-2 TRBV29-1 TRBD1 CSVAPGQGAGELFF TGCAGCGTTGCGCCGGGACAGGGGGCCGGGGAGCTGTTTTTT
once TRBJ2-1 TRBV18 NA CASSLGRLDNEQFF TGTGCCAGCTCACTGGGCAGGTTGGACAATGAGCAGTTCTTC
many TRBJ2-3 TRBV28 TRBD2 CASASGRDTQYF TGTGCCAGCGCTAGCGGGAGAGATACGCAGTATTTT
medium-sized TRBJ2-1 TRBV29-1 TRBD2 CSVDGTSGFSGNEQFF TGCAGCGTTGATGGGACTAGCGGATTTTCCGGCAATGAGCAGTTCTTC
NA TRBJ2-1 TRBV11-2 NA CASSIGSGGQFF TGTGCCAGCAGCATAGGGAGCGGCGGACAGTTCTTC
many TRBJ2-5 TRBV6-5 TRBD2 CASSYVGAGGETQYF TGTGCCAGCAGTTACGTCGGGGCGGGGGGAGAGACCCAGTACTTC
NA TRBJ2-2 TRBV12-3/TRBV12-4 NA CASSLRQGRTGKLFF TGTGCCAGTAGTTTAAGGCAGGGTAGGACCGGGAAGCTGTTTTTT
NA TRBJ2-1 TRBV11-2 TRBD2 CASSVGLAGESEQFF TGTGCCAGCAGCGTAGGACTAGCGGGAGAAAGTGAGCAATTCTTC
NA TRBJ1-5 TRBV20-1 NA CSASGLVSAGYSNQPQHF TGCAGTGCTAGTGGCCTAGTTAGCGCAGGGTATAGCAATCAGCCCCAGCATTTT
many TRBJ2-7 TRBV29-1 TRBD2 CSAAGLAGDYEQYF TGCAGCGCCGCAGGGCTAGCGGGGGACTACGAGCAGTACTTC
NA TRBJ2-7 TRBV6-2/TRBV6-3 NA CASRRSYEQYF TGTGCCAGCCGTCGCTCCTACGAGCAGTACTTC
NA TRBJ1-6 TRBV20-1 NA CSARRRHPFMGSLLHF TGCAGTGCTAGGCGTCGACACCCTTTTATGGGCTCACTCCTCCACTTT
NA TRBJ2-7 TRBV6-1 NA CASFLGGGHSYEQYF TGTGCCAGCTTCCTAGGTGGGGGGCATTCCTACGAGCAGTACTTC
NA TRBJ2-1 TRBV10-3 NA CATSESSSNEQFF TGTGCCACCAGTGAGTCGTCCAGTAATGAGCAGTTCTTC
NA TRBJ2-3 TRBV10-3 NA CAITVGLTDTQYF TGTGCCATCACAGTGGGCCTCACAGATACGCAGTATTTT
NA TRBJ2-7 TRBV11-2 NA CASSWGWDGTYEQYF TGTGCCAGCAGCTGGGGCTGGGACGGAACCTACGAGCAGTACTTC
NA TRBJ2-3 TRBV6-5 NA CASSPSWSYTDTRYF TGTGCCAGCAGTCCCTCGTGGTCGTACACAGATACGCGGTATTTT
few TRBJ1-1 TRBV20-1 TRBD1 CSAKQGGTEAFF TGCAGTGCTAAGCAGGGGGGCACTGAAGCTTTCTTT
NA TRBJ2-1 TRBV11-3 NA CASSSRLRRASYNEQFF TGTGCCAGCAGCTCCAGACTTCGGAGGGCCTCCTACAATGAGCAGTTCTTC
NA TRBJ1-1 TRBV19 NA CASSIYGNTEAFF TGTGCCAGTAGTATATACGGGAACACTGAAGCTTTCTTT
medium-sized TRBJ2-5 TRBV20-1 TRBD2 CSASPPSGYQETQYF TGCAGTGCTAGCCCCCCTAGCGGGTACCAAGAGACCCAGTACTTC
once TRBJ2-1 TRBV6-6 NA CASSPGLVGPEQFF TGTGCCAGCAGTCCGGGGTTAGTGGGGCCTGAGCAGTTCTTC
NA TRBJ1-1 TRBV11-1 NA CASSSVRGTEAFF TGTGCCAGCAGCTCCGTAAGAGGCACTGAAGCTTTCTTT
many TRBJ2-2 TRBV24-1 NA CATSETDYQGIANTGELFF TGTGCCACCAGTGAAACGGACTATCAAGGTATCGCGAACACCGGGGAGCTGTTTTTT
NA TRBJ1-4 TRBV29-1 TRBD1 CSDTRGQREELFF TGTAGCGATACCAGGGGGCAGAGGGAAGAACTGTTTTTT
NA TRBJ2-3 TRBV7-8 NA CASSITWDITDTQYF TGTGCCAGCAGCATTACGTGGGATATAACAGATACGCAGTATTTT
NA TRBJ2-7 TRBV6-6 NA CASSYLGPNTYEQYF TGTGCCAGCAGTTACTTAGGTCCGAATACCTACGAGCAGTACTTC
many TRBJ2-4 TRBV28 NA CASSLWGPMNIQYF TGTGCCAGCAGTTTATGGGGCCCTATGAACATTCAGTACTTC
medium-sized TRBJ1-1 TRBV5-4 TRBD1 CASSPGQGSEAFF TGTGCCAGCAGCCCGGGACAGGGGTCTGAAGCTTTCTTT